The TCR beta chain described here comes from a study of blood T cell repertoires in COVID-19. Whole-study context: PBMCs, B-cell-depleted T cells, or T cells provided the cDNA or gDNA that made up the material.

The ends were cut back, 2 bases at V and 0 bases at J, with 9 bases in the middle. This CDR3 spans 15 amino acids. Germline V gene sequence: CDR1 SGHTA, CDR2 FQGTGA. Clones were sequenced by immunoSEQ multiplex PCR, and TCRdb holds only the in-frame ones, with some missing. The repertoire holds tens of thousands of clones, 70% to 90% seen once, with 5.4% in the top ten. The rearrangement uses TRBV7-3 and TRBJ2-3; TRBD1 is a possible D gene (5 bases). Sequencing input: peripheral blood. The sequence was collected from a man aged 50 or older with active COVID-19. DNA of the CDR3: TGTGCCAGCAGCTTACAGGGCCCTAGCACAGATACGCAGTATTTT. Translated: CASSLQGPSTDTQYF. Full variable domain (remainder filled in from reference TRBV7-3 and TRBJ2-3): GAGVSQTPSNKVTEKGKYVELRCDPISGHTALYWYRQSLGQGPEFLIYFQGTGAADDSGLPNDRFFAVRPEGSVSTLKIQRTERGDSAVYLCASSLQGPSTDTQYFGPGTRLTVL.